This T cell receptor beta chain stems from a study of beta chain features in type 1 diabetes. On this clone itself: Its antigen is unidentified.

Study-wide findings and caveats: Reduced insertions and increased deletions marked VDJ junctions in type 1 diabetes patients. TCRB CDR3 length was moderately but significantly reduced in all four CD4+ subsets of Type 1 diabetes patients. PCR might favor shorter templates, equally in patients and controls.

Staining for CD45RO/CCR7/CD25/CD127/CD95/CD27 allowed sorting of CD4+ naive, central memory, regulatory and stem cell-like memory cells. Purity (above 95%) was reached by all sorted populations. The whole isolated RNA underwent reverse transcription, so sequencing captured expressed TCRB transcripts. TCRdb's copy holds only in-frame clones and misses some; the assay was immunoSEQ multiplex PCR. The table has 300,000 to 400,000 clones, around 9% seen once. The specimen sequenced was central memory CD4+ T cells from blood. The TCR originated in a man in his thirties or forties with type 1 diabetes.

CDR3 bases: TGTGCCAGCAGCTTAGGTGACAGGGAGGTATACGAGCAGTACTTC. Translated, it gives CASSLGDREVYEQYF. The chain uses TRBV7-6 and TRBJ2-7, with D maybe TRBD1 (7 bases). This CDR3 is 15 amino acids long. Trimming took off 1 base at V and 4 bases at J, with 14 bases between the two ends. In germline, CDR1 is SGHVS, CDR2 FNYEAQ.